This T cell receptor beta chain was captured by sequencing in a study of T cells in Graves' hyperthyroidism and ophthalmopathy. General study findings and limits: Classification by a 13 V-J model distinguished ophthalmopathy from stable hyperthyroidism.

Ophthalmopathy in the patients scored at least 3 on Clinical Activity Score and at least 4 on NOSPECS grade, lasting under 3 months. PBMCs were obtained from roughly 10 ml fresh peripheral blood. TCR beta CDR3 sequences were amplified from RNA transcripts. In the first-round RT-PCR of the TCR CDR3, the HTBI primer set was used. TCRdb analysed the multiplex PCR reads with MiXCR anew, one entry per CDR3 protein. Of 300,000 to 450,000 distinct CDR3 sequences detected, 15% to 20% appear once; the ten largest clones hold around a sixth. This clonotype was counted ten times or more. Its antigen is as yet unknown. The CDR3 consists of 16 residues. Germline CDR1 is PRHDT and CDR2 is FYEKMQ (reference sequence). V shed 3 bases and J shed 0 bases, with 12 bases lying between them.

The receptor was isolated from a woman in her forties with Graves' ophthalmopathy. The chain has TRBV13 and TRBJ1-3; D not resolved. What was sequenced was blood. The CDR3 reads CASSLAGEPSGNTIYF. CDR3 in DNA: TGTGCCAGCAGCTTGGCCGGGGAACCCTCTGGAAACACCATATATTTT.